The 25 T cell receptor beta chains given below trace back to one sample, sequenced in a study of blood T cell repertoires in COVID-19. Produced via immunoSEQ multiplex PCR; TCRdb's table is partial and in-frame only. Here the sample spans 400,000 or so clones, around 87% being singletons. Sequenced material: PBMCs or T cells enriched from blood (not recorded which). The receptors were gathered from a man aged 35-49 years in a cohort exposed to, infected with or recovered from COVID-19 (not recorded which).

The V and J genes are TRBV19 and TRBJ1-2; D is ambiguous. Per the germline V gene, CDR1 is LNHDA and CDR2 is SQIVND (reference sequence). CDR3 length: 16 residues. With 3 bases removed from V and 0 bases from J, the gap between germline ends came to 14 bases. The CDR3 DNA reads TGTGCCAGTAGTATGATGTGGCCGCTTACTAACTATGGCTACACCTTC. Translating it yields CASSMMWPLTNYGYTF.

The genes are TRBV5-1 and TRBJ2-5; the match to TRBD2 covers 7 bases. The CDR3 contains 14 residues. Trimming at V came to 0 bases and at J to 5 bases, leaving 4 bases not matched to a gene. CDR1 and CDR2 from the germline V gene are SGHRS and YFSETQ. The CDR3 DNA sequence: TGCGCCAGCAGCTTGGTCTTGGGAGGGGAGACCCAGTACTTC. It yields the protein CASSLVLGGETQYF.

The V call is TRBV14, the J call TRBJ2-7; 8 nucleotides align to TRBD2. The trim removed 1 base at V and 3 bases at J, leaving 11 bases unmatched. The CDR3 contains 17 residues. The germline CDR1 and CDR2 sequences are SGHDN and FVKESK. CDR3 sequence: CASSQGRSLAGSYEQYF. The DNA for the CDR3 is TGTGCCAGCAGCCAAGGGAGGTCGCTAGCGGGCAGCTACGAGCAGTACTTC. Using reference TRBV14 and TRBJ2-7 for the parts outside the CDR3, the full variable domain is EAGVTQFPSHSVIEKGQTVTLRCDPISGHDNLYWYRRVMGKEIKFLLHFVKESKQDESGMPNNRFLAERTGGTYSTLKVQPAELEDSGVYFCASSQGRSLAGSYEQYFGPGTRLTVT.

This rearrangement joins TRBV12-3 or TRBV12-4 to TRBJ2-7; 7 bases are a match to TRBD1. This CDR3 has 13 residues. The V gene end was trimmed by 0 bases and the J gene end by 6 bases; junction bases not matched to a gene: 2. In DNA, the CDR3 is TGTGCCAGCAGTTTAGCAGGGGGCGGCGAGCAGTACTTC. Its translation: CASSLAGGGEQYF.

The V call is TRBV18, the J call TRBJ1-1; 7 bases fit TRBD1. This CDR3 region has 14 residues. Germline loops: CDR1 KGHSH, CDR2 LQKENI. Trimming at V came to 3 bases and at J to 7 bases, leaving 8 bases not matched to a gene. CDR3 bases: TGTGCCAGCTCACCGCTCGAACAGGGGAGTGAAGCTTTCTTT. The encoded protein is CASSPLEQGSEAFF.

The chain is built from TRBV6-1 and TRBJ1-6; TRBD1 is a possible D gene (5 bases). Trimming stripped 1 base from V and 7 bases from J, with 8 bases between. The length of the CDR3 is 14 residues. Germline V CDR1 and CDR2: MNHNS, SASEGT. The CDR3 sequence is CASSEVGQNSPLHF. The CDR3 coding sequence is TGTGCCAGCAGTGAAGTAGGACAAAATTCACCCCTCCACTTT.

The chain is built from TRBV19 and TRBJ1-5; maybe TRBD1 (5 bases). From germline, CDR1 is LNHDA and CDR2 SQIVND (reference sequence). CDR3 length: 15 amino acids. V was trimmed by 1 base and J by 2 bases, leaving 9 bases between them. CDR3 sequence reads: CASSIVRGGNQPQHF. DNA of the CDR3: TGTGCCAGTAGTATAGTTAGGGGTGGCAATCAGCCCCAGCATTTT.

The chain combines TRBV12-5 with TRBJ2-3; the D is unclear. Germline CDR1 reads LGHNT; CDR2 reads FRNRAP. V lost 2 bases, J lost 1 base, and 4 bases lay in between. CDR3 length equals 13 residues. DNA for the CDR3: TGTGCTAGTGGTTTGTCAGGCACAGATACGCAGTATTTT. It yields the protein CASGLSGTDTQYF.

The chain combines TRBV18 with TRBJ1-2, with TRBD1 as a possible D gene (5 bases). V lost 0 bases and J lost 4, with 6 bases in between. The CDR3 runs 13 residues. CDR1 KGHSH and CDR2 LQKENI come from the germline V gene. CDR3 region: CASSPPGGYGYTF. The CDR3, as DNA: TGTGCCAGCTCACCACCGGGGGGCTATGGCTACACCTTC.

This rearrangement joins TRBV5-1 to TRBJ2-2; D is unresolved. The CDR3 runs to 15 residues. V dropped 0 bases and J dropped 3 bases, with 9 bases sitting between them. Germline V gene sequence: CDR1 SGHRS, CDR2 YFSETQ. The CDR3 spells CASSLGRSHTGELFF. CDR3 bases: TGCGCCAGCAGCTTGGGCCGGAGTCACACCGGGGAGCTGTTTTTT. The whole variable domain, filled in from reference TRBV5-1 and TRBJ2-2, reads KAGVTQTPRYLIKTRGQQVTLSCSPISGHRSVSWYQQTPGQGLQFLFEYFSETQRNKGNFPGRFSGRQFSNSRSEMNVSTLELGDSALYLCASSLGRSHTGELFFGEGSRLTVL.

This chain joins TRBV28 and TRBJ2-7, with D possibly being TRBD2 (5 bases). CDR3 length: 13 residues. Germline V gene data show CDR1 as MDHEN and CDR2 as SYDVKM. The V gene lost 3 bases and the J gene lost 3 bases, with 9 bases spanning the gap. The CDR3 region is CASSFGGIYEQYF. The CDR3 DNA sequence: TGTGCCAGCAGTTTTGGAGGAATCTACGAGCAGTACTTC.

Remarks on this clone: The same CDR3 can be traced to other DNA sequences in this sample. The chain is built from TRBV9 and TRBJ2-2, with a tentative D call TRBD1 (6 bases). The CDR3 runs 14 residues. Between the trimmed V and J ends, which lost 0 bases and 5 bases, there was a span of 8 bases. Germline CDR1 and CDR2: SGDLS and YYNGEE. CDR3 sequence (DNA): TGTGCCAGCAGCGTAGGGGGGCCGACCGGGGAGCTGTTTTTT. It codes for CASSVGGPTGELFF.

CDR3 protein: CASSLVGTSYYEQYF. CDR3 bases: TGTGCCAGCAGCTTGGTAGGGACTAGTTACTACGAGCAGTACTTC. This chain connects TRBV5-6 to TRBJ2-7; 8 nucleotides align to TRBD2. Germline-derived CDR1 and CDR2 are SGHDT and YYEEEE. The CDR3 has 15 residues. V was pared by 0 bases and J by 3 bases, with 5 bases of the junction left unmatched.

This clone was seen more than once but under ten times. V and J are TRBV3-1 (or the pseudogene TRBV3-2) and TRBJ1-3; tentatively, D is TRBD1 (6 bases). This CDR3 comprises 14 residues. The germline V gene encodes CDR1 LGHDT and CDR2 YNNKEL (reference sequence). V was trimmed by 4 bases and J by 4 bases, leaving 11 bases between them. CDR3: CASSPQGSGNTIYF. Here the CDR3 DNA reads TGTGCCAGCAGCCCACAGGGCTCCGGAAACACCATATATTTT.

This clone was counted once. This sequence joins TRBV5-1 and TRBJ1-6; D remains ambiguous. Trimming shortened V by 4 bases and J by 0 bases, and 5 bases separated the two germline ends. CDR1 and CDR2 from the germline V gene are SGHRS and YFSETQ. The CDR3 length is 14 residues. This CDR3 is CASSHGSYNSPLHF. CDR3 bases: TGCGCCAGCAGCCACGGCTCCTATAATTCACCCCTCCACTTT.

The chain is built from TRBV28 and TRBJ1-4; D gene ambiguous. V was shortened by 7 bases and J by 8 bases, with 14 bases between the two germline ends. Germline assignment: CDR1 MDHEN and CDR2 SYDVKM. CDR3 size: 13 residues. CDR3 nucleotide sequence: TGTGCCAGCAACGGCAGCGAGAGGGAAAAACTGTTTTTT. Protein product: CASNGSEREKLFF.

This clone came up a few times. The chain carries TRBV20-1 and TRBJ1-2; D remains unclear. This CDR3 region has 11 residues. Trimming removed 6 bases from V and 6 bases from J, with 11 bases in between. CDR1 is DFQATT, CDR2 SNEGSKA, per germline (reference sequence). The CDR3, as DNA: TGCAGTGCAGTGGAGGTCGATGGCTACACCTTC. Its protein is CSAVEVDGYTF.

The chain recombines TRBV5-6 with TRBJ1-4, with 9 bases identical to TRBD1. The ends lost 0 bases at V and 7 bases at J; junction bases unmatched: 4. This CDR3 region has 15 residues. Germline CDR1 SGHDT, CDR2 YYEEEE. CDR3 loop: CASSLDGTGIEKLFF. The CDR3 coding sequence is TGTGCCAGCAGCTTGGACGGGACAGGGATTGAAAAACTGTTTTTT.

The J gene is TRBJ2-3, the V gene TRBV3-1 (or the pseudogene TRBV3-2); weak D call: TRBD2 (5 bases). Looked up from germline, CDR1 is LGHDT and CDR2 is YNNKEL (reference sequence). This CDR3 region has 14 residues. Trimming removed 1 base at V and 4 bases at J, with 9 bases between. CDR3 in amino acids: CASSQVRGSDTQYF. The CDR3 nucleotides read TGTGCCAGCAGCCAAGTCAGAGGGTCAGATACGCAGTATTTT.

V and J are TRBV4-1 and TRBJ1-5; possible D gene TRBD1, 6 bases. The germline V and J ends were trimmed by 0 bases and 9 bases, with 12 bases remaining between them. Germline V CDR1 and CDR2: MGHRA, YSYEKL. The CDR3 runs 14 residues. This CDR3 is CASSQEGGGPPQHF. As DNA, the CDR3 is TGCGCCAGCAGCCAAGAGGGAGGGGGGCCGCCCCAGCATTTT.

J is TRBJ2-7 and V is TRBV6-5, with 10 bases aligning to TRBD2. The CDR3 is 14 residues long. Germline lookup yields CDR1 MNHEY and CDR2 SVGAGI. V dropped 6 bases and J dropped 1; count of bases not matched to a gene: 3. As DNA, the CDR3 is TGTGCCAGCAGCCTAGCGGGGGATTCCTACGAGCAGTACTTC. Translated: CASSLAGDSYEQYF.

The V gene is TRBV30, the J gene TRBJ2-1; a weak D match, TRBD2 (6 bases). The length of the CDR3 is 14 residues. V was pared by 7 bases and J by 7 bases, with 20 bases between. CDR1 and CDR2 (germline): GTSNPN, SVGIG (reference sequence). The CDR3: CAFSGTPTGNEQFF. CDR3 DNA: TGTGCCTTTTCCGGGACTCCCACGGGTAATGAGCAGTTCTTC.

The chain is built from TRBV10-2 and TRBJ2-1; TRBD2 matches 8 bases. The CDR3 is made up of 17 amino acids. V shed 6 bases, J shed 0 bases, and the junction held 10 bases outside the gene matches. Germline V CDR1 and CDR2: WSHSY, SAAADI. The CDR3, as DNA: TGCGCCAGCAGGGGCCCCTCTAGCGGGCGCTCCTACAATGAGCAGTTCTTC. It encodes CASRGPSSGRSYNEQFF.

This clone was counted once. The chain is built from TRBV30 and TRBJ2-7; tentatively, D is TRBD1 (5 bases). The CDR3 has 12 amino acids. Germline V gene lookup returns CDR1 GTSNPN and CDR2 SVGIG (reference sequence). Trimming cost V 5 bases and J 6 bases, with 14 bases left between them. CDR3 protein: CAWQGNKGEQYF. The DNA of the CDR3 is TGTGCCTGGCAGGGAAATAAGGGCGAGCAGTACTTC.

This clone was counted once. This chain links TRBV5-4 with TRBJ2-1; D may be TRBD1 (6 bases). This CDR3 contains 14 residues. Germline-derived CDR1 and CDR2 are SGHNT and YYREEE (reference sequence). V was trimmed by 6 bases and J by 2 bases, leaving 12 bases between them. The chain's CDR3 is CASTPGTTYNEQFF. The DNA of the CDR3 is TGTGCCAGCACCCCGGGGACAACCTACAATGAGCAGTTCTTC.